In this sample, the clone carrying this T cell receptor beta chain turned up a few times. Its antigen remains unknown. TCRdb fed the RT-PCR reads into MiXCR, producing one record per CDR3 protein. The repertoire holds just over 300,000 distinct CDR3 sequences, with about a fifth as singletons. With 7 bases clipped from V and 5 bases from J, the junction kept 10 bases outside the gene matches. Germline V lookup: CDR1 LNHDA, CDR2 SQIVND (reference sequence). CDR3 size: 14 residues. This sample is part of a study of response to subunit inactivated influenza vaccine. The study, taken as a whole, reports: The authors suggested that few new T cells are recruited per seasonal influenza vaccination.

This TCR derives from a man between 50 and 70 years old who received an inactivated influenza vaccine. This chain connects TRBV19 to TRBJ1-1, with 7 bases lining up with TRBD1. The sequenced sample was PBMCs from blood, obtained less than 22 months after vaccination. CDR3 loop: CASIKQGRATEAFF. The DNA of the CDR3 is TGTGCCAGTATAAAACAGGGGAGGGCGACTGAAGCTTTCTTT.